This T cell receptor beta chain was found in a study of blood T cell repertoires in COVID-19. The wider study: Sample material is recorded as cDNA or gDNA derived from T cells, B-cell-depleted T cells, or PBMCs.

This clone was detected only a few times. This table comes from immunoSEQ multiplex PCR, and its TCRdb copy is limited to in-frame clones, with some not included. The repertoire includes roughly 32,000 clones, around 86% of them detected once, and more than 13% sits in the top ten. The CDR3 runs 15 residues. V dropped 1 base and J dropped 1 base, with 8 bases sitting between them. Per the germline V gene, CDR1 is MGHRA and CDR2 is YSYEKL. Sequences were obtained from peripheral blood. The source is a man between 60 and 75 years old with active COVID-19. This chain joins TRBV4-1 and TRBJ2-4; D call uncertain. CDR3 nucleotides: TGCGCCAGCAGCCAAGCTTATCAGGCCAAAAACATTCAGTACTTC. Protein product: CASSQAYQAKNIQYF.